The 27 T cell receptor beta chains below were found in one sample sequenced in a study of cytomegalovirus exposure and HLA in healthy donors. Vbeta (60) and Jbeta (13) primers were used in the PCR. Sequencing was performed with immunoSEQ multiplex PCR; in TCRdb, only in-frame clones are kept and a portion is missing. The sample shows around 180,000 clones, about 87% of them seen only once. Sequencing was carried out using PBMCs. The receptors stem from a woman between 18 and 29 years old in good health and CMV-seronegative.

The chain couples TRBV29-1 to TRBJ1-1, with 7 bases fitting TRBD1. The V gene's germline CDR1 is SQVTM and CDR2 ANQGSEA. J lost 1 base, V lost 2 bases, and 1 base had no gene match. This CDR3 has 13 residues. CDR3 coding DNA: TGCAGCGTTGAATGGGACAGGAACACTGAAGCTTTCTTT. It yields the protein CSVEWDRNTEAFF.

This chain uses TRBV27 with TRBJ1-3; 7 nucleotides agree with TRBD1. J gave up 4 bases and V 4 bases, and 10 bases lay outside the gene matches. The CDR3 totals 16 residues. Germline assignment: CDR1 MNHEY and CDR2 SMNVEV (reference sequence). The CDR3 bases are TGTGCCAGCAGTTCACACAGGGGATCAGAGGGAAACACCATATATTTT. Its translation is CASSSHRGSEGNTIYF.

The V call is TRBV6-1, the J call TRBJ2-7, with TRBD2 matching 10 bases. This CDR3 spans 14 amino acids. Germline CDR1 and CDR2: MNHNS and SASEGT. J gave up 2 bases and V 7 bases, and 5 bases lay outside the gene matches. In nucleotides, the CDR3 is TGTGCCAGCACCATAGCGGGAGGAACCTACGAGCAGTACTTC. It is translated as CASTIAGGTYEQYF.

The genes are TRBV10-1 and TRBJ2-4; maybe TRBD2 (6 bases). The CDR3 covers 18 residues. V dropped 0 bases and J dropped 1 base, with 16 bases sitting between them. CDR1 WNHNN and CDR2 SYGVQD come from the germline V gene (reference sequence). The CDR3 DNA sequence: TGCGCCAGCAGTGAGTCGGGGGGAGGTGGCGTGGCCAAAAACATTCAGTACTTC. Translating gives CASSESGGGGVAKNIQYF.

The chain has TRBV6-1 and TRBJ1-2; D is perhaps TRBD1 (5 bases). Germline CDR1 MNHNS, CDR2 SASEGT. V lost 4 bases and J lost 0, with 12 bases in between. The length of the CDR3 is 15 residues. For the CDR3, the DNA is TGTGCCAGCAGTGTTGGACACGGAGCTAACTATGGCTACACCTTC. This gives the protein CASSVGHGANYGYTF.

The V and J genes are TRBV5-1 and TRBJ2-5, with D possibly being TRBD1 (6 bases). CDR3 length: 13 residues. CDR1 and CDR2 from the germline V gene are SGHRS and YFSETQ. V lost 1 base to trimming and J lost 5 bases, with 9 bases between them. CDR3 loop: CASSLTGPETQYF. The CDR3 DNA sequence: TGCGCCAGCAGCTTGACAGGGCCTGAGACCCAGTACTTC.

The chain links TRBV30 to TRBJ1-3; D not certain. The CDR3 consists of 11 residues. Deletions cut 8 bases from V and 3 bases from J, with 8 bases between. Germline assignment: CDR1 GTSNPN and CDR2 SVGIG (reference sequence). The CDR3 coding sequence is TGTGCCCAGCGGCTTGGAAACACCATATATTTT. It is translated as CAQRLGNTIYF.

This rearrangement joins TRBV7-2 to TRBJ1-2; TRBD1 matches at 9 bases. CDR1 and CDR2 (germline): SGHTA, FQGNSA. Unmatched junction bases numbered 11, after V lost 1 base and J lost 5 bases. This CDR3 has 17 residues. The CDR3 nucleotides read TGTGCCAGCAGCTTAGAGGCCTGGGACAGGGAACTATATGGCTACACCTTC. It codes for CASSLEAWDRELYGYTF.

This chain uses TRBV10-3 with TRBJ1-1; TRBD1 agrees at 8 bases. Germline V gene sequence: CDR1 ENHRY, CDR2 SYGVKD. The CDR3 totals 13 residues. The V and J ends lost 7 bases and 4 bases, in that order; junction bases with no gene match: 5. Here the CDR3 reads CAITETGVTEAFF. The CDR3 DNA sequence: TGTGCCATCACCGAGACAGGGGTCACTGAAGCTTTCTTT.

The V call is TRBV6-8, the J call TRBJ2-3, with TRBD2 matching over 7 bases. The germline CDR1 and CDR2 sequences are MNHGY and SAAAGT. The CDR3 runs 15 residues. V trimming: 5 bases; J trimming: 2 bases; junction bases outside the gene matches: 7. For the CDR3, the DNA is TGTGCCAGCAGTCACCCTAGCGGCTCCACAGATACGCAGTATTTT. The encoded protein is CASSHPSGSTDTQYF.

This clone was counted between two and nine times. The chain couples TRBV5-1 to TRBJ2-5; tentatively, D is TRBD2 (6 bases). Trimming removed 3 bases at V and 2 bases at J, with 8 bases between. In germline, CDR1 is SGHRS, CDR2 YFSETQ. CDR3 length equals 13 residues. Here the CDR3 reads CASSSRGQETQYF. The CDR3 DNA sequence: TGCGCCAGCAGCTCGCGGGGTCAAGAGACCCAGTACTTC.

This chain uses TRBV5-4 with TRBJ2-1; 14 bases fit TRBD2. The germline V gene encodes CDR1 SGHNT and CDR2 YYREEE (reference sequence). The length of the CDR3 is 15 residues. V gave up 6 bases and J gave up 8 bases; unmatched junction bases: 7. The CDR3 sequence: CASTPGLAGVHEQFF. CDR3 nucleotide sequence: TGTGCCAGCACCCCGGGACTAGCGGGAGTTCATGAGCAGTTCTTC.

V usage is TRBV2 and J usage is TRBJ1-5; D might be TRBD1 (5 bases). The CDR3 runs 14 residues. V was shortened by 3 bases and J by 4 bases, with 10 bases between the two germline ends. The germline gives CDR1 SNHLY, CDR2 FYNNEI. The chain's CDR3 is CASSEGLTNQPQHF. CDR3 nucleotide sequence: TGTGCCAGCAGTGAGGGACTCACGAATCAGCCCCAGCATTTT.

The gene calls are TRBV5-1 and TRBJ2-1; D not certain. Germline lookup yields CDR1 SGHRS and CDR2 YFSETQ. Trimming removed 1 base from V and 0 bases from J, with 5 bases in between. The CDR3 totals 14 residues. CDR3 DNA: TGCGCCAGCAGCTTGCTAAGCTCCTACAATGAGCAGTTCTTC. Protein: CASSLLSSYNEQFF. The full variable domain, in which reference TRBV5-1 and TRBJ2-1 provide the parts outside the CDR3, is KAGVTQTPRYLIKTRGQQVTLSCSPISGHRSVSWYQQTPGQGLQFLFEYFSETQRNKGNFPGRFSGRQFSNSRSEMNVSTLELGDSALYLCASSLLSSYNEQFFGPGTRLTVL.

This rearrangement joins TRBV5-6 to TRBJ2-1, with 13 bases lining up with TRBD2. The germline gives CDR1 SGHDT, CDR2 YYEEEE. This CDR3 contains 15 residues. The V gene end was trimmed by 4 bases and the J gene end by 5 bases; junction bases not matched to a gene: 3. CDR3 DNA: TGTGCCAGCAGCCCTGGACTAGCGGGAGACAATGAGCAGTTCTTC. It encodes CASSPGLAGDNEQFF.

This chain uses TRBV30 with TRBJ2-7, with unresolved D. Per germline, CDR1 GTSNPN and CDR2 SVGIG (reference sequence). The CDR3 sequence is 11 residues long. V was clipped by 8 bases and J by 2 bases, with 10 bases between them. The DNA of the CDR3 is TGTGCCACCCGCCAGACCTACGAGCAGTACTTC. Encoded protein: CATRQTYEQYF. Combining the CDR3 with reference TRBV30 and TRBJ2-7 gives the whole variable domain SQTIHQWPATLVQPVGSPLSLECTVEGTSNPNLYWYRQAAGRGLQLLFYSVGIGQISSEVPQNLSASRPQDRQFILSSKKLLLSDSGFYLCATRQTYEQYFGPGTRLTVT.

The V call is TRBV10-3, the J call TRBJ1-4; D ambiguous. V was pared by 3 bases and J by 7 bases, with 12 bases between. Per germline, CDR1 ENHRY and CDR2 SYGVKD. This CDR3 spans 14 amino acids. The CDR3 is CAISDYPEGEKLFF. The CDR3 bases are TGTGCCATCAGTGATTATCCCGAGGGTGAAAAACTGTTTTTT.

The rearrangement uses TRBV5-1 and TRBJ2-2, with 8 bases identical to TRBD1. The CDR3 contains 16 residues. Germline V gene lookup returns CDR1 SGHRS and CDR2 YFSETQ. V gave up 7 bases and J gave up 1 base; unmatched junction bases: 9. DNA of the CDR3: TGCGCCAGCCGACCTCCCGGGACAGGGAACACCGGGGAGCTGTTTTTT. Translated, it gives CASRPPGTGNTGELFF.

This rearrangement joins TRBV4-1 to TRBJ2-5; 10 nucleotides line up with TRBD2. Near its end, the DNA agrees better with TRBJ2-7, so the J call may be wrong. The CDR3 covers 16 residues. The V gene's germline CDR1 is MGHRA and CDR2 YSYEKL. CDR3 protein: CASRLIIAGGTYEQYF. Written as DNA, the CDR3 is TGCGCCAGCAGACTTATCATAGCGGGGGGTACCTACGAGCAGTACTTC.

The chain joins TRBV7-3 to TRBJ2-1, with a weak D call TRBD2 (6 bases). The CDR3 runs 13 residues. Trimming removed 4 bases from V and 9 bases from J, with 13 bases in between. Germline V gives CDR1 SGHTA, CDR2 FQGTGA. The CDR3 sequence: CASSSQTRSEQFF. As DNA, the CDR3 is TGTGCCAGCAGCTCTCAGACTAGGAGTGAGCAGTTCTTC.

The table lists this clone with a count of one. The J gene is TRBJ2-1, the V gene TRBV30; TRBD2 is a possible D gene (6 bases). Trimming cost V 0 bases and J 8 bases, with 11 bases left between them. The CDR3 has 13 amino acids. CDR1 and CDR2 from the germline V gene are GTSNPN and SVGIG (reference sequence). CDR3 sequence: CAWSVRDWDEQFF. CDR3 coding DNA: TGTGCCTGGAGTGTCCGGGACTGGGATGAGCAGTTCTTC.

The chain couples TRBV7-9 to TRBJ1-1; D is unresolved. The CDR3 is 13 residues long. Germline CDR1 reads SEHNR; CDR2 reads FQNEAQ (reference sequence). V lost 3 bases and J lost 3, with 8 bases in between. CDR3 sequence: CASSFGGHTEAFF. Written as DNA, the CDR3 is TGTGCCAGCAGCTTTGGAGGGCACACTGAAGCTTTCTTT.

The CDR3 region has the DNA TGTGCCAGCAGCTTCGGGGGTCCCCGTGCAACTAATGAAAAACTGTTTTTT. It specifies CASSFGGPRATNEKLFF. V and J are TRBV5-4 and TRBJ1-4; TRBD1 is a possible D gene (5 bases). This CDR3 is 17 amino acids long. Germline CDR1 and CDR2: SGHNT and YYREEE (reference sequence). V was shortened by 2 bases and J by 0 bases, with 14 bases between the two germline ends.

This chain joins TRBV20-1 and TRBJ2-7; D uncertain. V shed 5 bases and J shed 3 bases, with 5 bases lying between them. The V gene's germline CDR1 is DFQATT and CDR2 SNEGSKA (reference sequence). CDR3 length: 10 amino acids. The CDR3 bases are TGCAGTGCTCAGTACTACGAGCAGTACTTC. As protein: CSAQYYEQYF.

This chain joins TRBV5-1 and TRBJ1-2; the match to TRBD1 covers 10 bases. CDR1 SGHRS and CDR2 YFSETQ come from the germline V gene. The CDR3 has 14 residues. The V gene end was trimmed by 3 bases and the J gene end by 4 bases; junction bases not matched to a gene: 3. As DNA, the CDR3 is TGCGCCAGCAGCTCCGGACAGGGGGTCTATGGCTACACCTTC. It codes for CASSSGQGVYGYTF.

J is TRBJ2-1 and V is TRBV11-3, with D perhaps TRBD1 (5 bases). The germline gives CDR1 SGHNT, CDR2 YENEEA. The length of the CDR3 is 16 residues. V gave up 2 bases and J gave up 0 bases, with 11 bases separating them. The CDR3 protein is CASSLQGLGSYNEQFF. The DNA for the CDR3 is TGTGCCAGCAGCTTACAGGGCCTGGGCTCCTACAATGAGCAGTTCTTC. Full variable domain (missing parts from reference TRBV11-3 and TRBJ2-1): EAGVVQSPRYKIIEKKQPVAFWCNPISGHNTLYWYLQNLGQGPELLIRYENEEAVDDSQLPKDRFSAERLKGVDSTLKIQPAELGDSAVYLCASSLQGLGSYNEQFFGPGTRLTVL.

The CDR3 DNA follows: TGTGCCTGGAGTGTACCCCCGACGGGAGGCACTGAAGCTTTCTTT. This encodes CAWSVPPTGGTEAFF. The V and J genes are TRBV30 and TRBJ1-1; D remains unclear. Trimming pared 0 bases from V and 4 bases from J, leaving 15 bases between. Per the germline V gene, CDR1 is GTSNPN and CDR2 is SVGIG (reference sequence). This CDR3 is 15 amino acids long.